The sequence of this T cell receptor (beta chain) was determined in a study of T cells in Graves' hyperthyroidism and ophthalmopathy (dated 2019 in TCRdb). Study-level background: Peripheral blood samples were taken at the time of initial diagnosis, prior to any treatment. To identify distinguishing TCR V-J signatures, a discovery cohort of about 100 patients was used, comprising 40 to 45 with Graves' ophthalmopathy and some 60 with stable Graves' hyperthyroidism. The paper describes TCR Vbeta CDR3 sequencing of about 140 peripheral blood samples, made up of some 42 ophthalmopathy patients, over 70 hyperthyroidism patients and 17 progressor patients. Prospective prediction of ophthalmopathy was tested in an independent validation cohort consisting of about 20 hyperthyroidism patients and some 17 patients who later progressed to ophthalmopathy. Following sampling, methimazole starting at 30 mg daily was given to hyperthyroidism patients, and high-dose intravenous methylprednisolone was given to ophthalmopathy patients. The 100 discovery patients were divided at random into training and test sets in a 7:3 ratio. In addition, the study compared T-cell repertoires in thyroid tissue and in blood from five to seven Graves' hyperthyroidism patients.

The study at large found these results: In validation, the model predicted progression to ophthalmopathy with approximately 71% sensitivity and approximately 74% specificity, a median of 6.5 months before onset. Most expanded thyroid clonotypes (frequency above 0.001) were also found in blood, which suggests that blood repertoires may mirror thyroid immune responses. A 13 V-J signature model separated ophthalmopathy from stable hyperthyroidism, with over 85% sensitivity and roughly 81% specificity in cross-validation and 80%/75% in testing. No statistical method was used to set the sample size in advance, and investigators knew the group allocation.

Graves' hyperthyroidism was defined as stable when no progression to ophthalmopathy occurred over 18 months of follow-up. Hyperthyroidism patients were newly diagnosed, had a disease duration of under 2 months, and were aged 18 to 65 years. Any patient with an uncontrolled infection, another autoimmune disease, pregnancy or lactation was excluded. Diagnoses were based on clinical symptoms, serum thyroxine and TRAb, thyroid ultrasound and orbital computed tomography. Ficoll-Paque density gradient centrifugation was used to isolate PBMCs from 10 ml of fresh peripheral blood. Trizol reagent was used to extract total RNA, and RNA quality was then checked on an Agilent 2100 Bioanalyzer. The cysteine opens and the phenylalanine closes a CDR3 of 15 amino acids. The read is trimmed to its CDR3 DNA, 45 bases read in frame from base 1. CDR1 and CDR2 are drawn from the germline V gene (reference sequence): MNHNY, SVGAGI. V loses 0 bases, J loses 3 bases, and the germline ends lie 9 bases apart.

TCR beta CDR3 regions were amplified from RNA transcripts. The first round of RT-PCR for the TCR CDR3 was performed with the HTBI primer set and the Qiagen OneStep RT-PCR kit. The libraries were constructed in a second round of multiplex PCR and then size-selected and purified. Libraries were sequenced paired-end with 100 bp reads on an Illumina HiSeq2000. The authors' pipeline ran thus. Raw data were processed with SOAPnuke, discarding reads with adapters, uncalled bases, mean Phred below 15, or no exact constant-primer or identifier match. COPE v1.2.5 was used to merge the high-quality paired reads, and each unique nucleotide sequence was defined as a clonotype. Clonotypes were aligned to IMGT TRBV, TRBD and TRBJ reference segments using MiTCR v1.1. Only V-J combinations with frequency above 0.0001, covering 99% to 99.2% of repertoires, were analysed. The TCS score was defined as F50 (clonal expansion) divided by E x V (chaos), with BLOSUM62-based TCRdist calculated between CDR3 peptides within each V-J. Welch's t-statistics and random forest reduced approximately 520 V-J features to 10 to 15, which were used in a naive Bayes classifier (R e1071). The public reads were quality trimmed at Q25 with fastp and then assembled into clones with MiXCR by TCRdb, keeping productive beta chains. Records with the same CDR3 protein are collapsed into one entry carrying the most frequent genes and DNA. These V and J calls originate from TCRdb's pipeline instead of the authors' own analysis. Present in this sample are a few hundred thousand distinct CDR3 sequences, around 18% of which were seen just once. Together, the top ten hold around 43% of the sample.

Ten or more counts support this clonotype. Its antigen is still unknown. Base-call qualities are not available, and no considerably larger clone is one nucleotide away. Sequencing was performed on blood. This clonotype originated in a man aged 40-55 years with Graves' hyperthyroidism. The chain uses TRBV6-6 and TRBJ1-5; no D gene is confidently identified. CDR3 sequence: CASSYSRGYNQPQHF. The DNA reads as follows: TGTGCCAGCAGTTACTCGAGAGGATACAATCAGCCCCAGCATTTT.